This T cell receptor beta chain was profiled in a study of T cells in Graves' hyperthyroidism and ophthalmopathy. Study conclusions and caveats: In validation, the model predicted ophthalmopathy. These predictions came a median approximately six months before onset.

Germline CDR1 GTSNPN, CDR2 SVGIG (reference sequence). CDR3 size: 12 residues. V dropped 4 bases and J dropped 0 bases, with 7 bases sitting between them. This clonotype was observed many times. Antigen unknown. The definition of stable Graves' hyperthyroidism was no ophthalmopathy progression within 18 months. Researchers amplified the TCR beta CDR3 regions from RNA transcripts. HTBI primers were employed in a first-round RT-PCR of the TCR CDR3. Each CDR3 protein gets one entry after TCRdb re-called the multiplex PCR reads with MiXCR. Of roughly 290,000 distinct CDR3 sequences detected, about 13% appear once; the ten largest clones hold under 8%.

The origin of this receptor is a woman aged 40 to 55 with Graves' hyperthyroidism. The material sequenced was blood. The chain recombines TRBV30 with TRBJ2-7; the D is unclear. The CDR3, as DNA: TGTGCCTGGATGTCTAACTCCTACGAGCAGTACTTC. Protein: CAWMSNSYEQYF.